These 18 T cell receptor beta chains came from one sample sequenced in a study of blood T cell repertoires in COVID-19. Sequencing was performed with immunoSEQ multiplex PCR; in TCRdb, only in-frame clones are kept and a portion is missing. This table holds a few hundred thousand clones, around 91% found once. Sequencing was done on a sample of PBMCs or T cells enriched from blood (not recorded which). These receptors originate from a woman between 35 and 50 years old who had recovered from COVID-19.

V usage is TRBV7-9 and J usage is TRBJ2-1; 12 nucleotides agree with TRBD2. Germline V lookup: CDR1 SEHNR, CDR2 FQNEAQ (reference sequence). CDR3 length equals 19 residues. J gave up 0 bases and V 3 bases, and 9 bases lay outside the gene matches. The CDR3 here is CASSFLAGGPKSSYNEQFF. Here the CDR3 DNA reads TGTGCCAGCAGCTTCCTAGCGGGGGGGCCCAAAAGCTCCTACAATGAGCAGTTCTTC.

The genes are TRBV29-1 and TRBJ1-2; 7 nucleotides align to TRBD1. The germline gives CDR1 SQVTM, CDR2 ANQGSEA. The junction had 17 bases not matched to a gene; V was cut back by 8 bases and J by 5 bases. The CDR3 contains 15 residues. CDR3 in DNA: TGCAGCTCTGATGAGGGACAGTCGGTTGAGTATGGCTACACCTTC. This encodes CSSDEGQSVEYGYTF.

This chain joins TRBV15 and TRBJ2-3; D might be TRBD2 (5 bases). Per germline, CDR1 LNHNV and CDR2 YYDKDF (reference sequence). V was shortened by 0 bases and J by 8 bases, with 12 bases between the two germline ends. The CDR3 has 14 residues. The CDR3 DNA reads TGTGCCACCAGCAGAGATCGGGCCAGCGGTACGCAGTATTTT. Translated: CATSRDRASGTQYF. Supplemented by reference TRBV15 and TRBJ2-3, the full variable domain reads DAMVIQNPRYQVTQFGKPVTLSCSQTLNHNVMYWYQQKSSQAPKLLFHYYDKDFNNEADTPDNFQSRRPNTSFCFLDIRSPGLGDTAMYLCATSRDRASGTQYFGPGTRLTVL.

This rearrangement joins TRBV25-1 to TRBJ1-5; unclear D gene. The CDR3 sequence is 14 residues long. The V and J ends lost 1 base and 5 bases respectively, with 9 bases between them. The germline gives CDR1 MGHDK, CDR2 SYGVNS. The CDR3 loop reads CASSEWRSYQPQHF. CDR3 in DNA: TGTGCCAGCAGTGAATGGCGGAGCTATCAGCCCCAGCATTTT.

This clone has just one count. The chain has TRBV7-2 and TRBJ1-2, with TRBD1 matching over 7 bases. Trimming took 2 bases from V and 4 from J; bases not matched to a gene: 7. The CDR3 consists of 15 residues. Germline V gene lookup returns CDR1 SGHTA and CDR2 FQGNSA. DNA of the CDR3: TGTGCCAGCAGCTTATGGGGGGACAGCCCCTATGGCTACACCTTC. This translates into CASSLWGDSPYGYTF.

CDR3 nucleotide sequence: TGTGCCAGCAGCCAAGCAGCACTAGGACTAGCGGGATCCTACGAGCAGTACTTC. It codes for CASSQAALGLAGSYEQYF. The chain uses TRBV3-1 (or the pseudogene TRBV3-2) and TRBJ2-7, with 12 positions matching TRBD2. Germline lookup yields CDR1 LGHDT and CDR2 YNNKEL (reference sequence). There are 18 residues in the CDR3. The V gene end was trimmed by 1 base and the J gene end by 1 base; junction bases not matched to a gene: 8.

The chain joins TRBV21-1 to TRBJ2-7; TRBD2 reflects the table's D call only, with no check against the DNA. TRBV21-1 corresponds to a pseudogene. This CDR3 comprises 17 residues. CDR3 amino acids: CASSQNRPGGRSYEQYF. The CDR3, as DNA: TGTGCCAGCAGCCAAAATCGTCCGGGGGGTCGGTCCTACGAGCAGTACTTC.

V and J are TRBV7-9 and TRBJ1-5; 7 bases are shared with TRBD1. V lost 1 base to trimming and J lost 2 bases; unmatched junction nucleotides: 8. This CDR3 is built from 17 residues. Germline values: CDR1 SEHNR, CDR2 FQNEAQ (reference sequence). The CDR3 spells CASSLGSTGVGNQPQHF. The CDR3 DNA is TGTGCCAGCAGCTTAGGGTCCACAGGGGTTGGCAATCAGCCCCAGCATTTT.

The V gene is TRBV12-3 or TRBV12-4, the J gene TRBJ2-3; 9 nucleotides align to TRBD1. CDR3 length: 13 residues. V was pared by 3 bases and J by 5 bases, with 0 bases of the junction left unmatched. Here the CDR3 reads CASSLDRGDTQYF. CDR3 nucleotide sequence: TGTGCCAGCAGTTTGGACAGGGGAGATACGCAGTATTTT.

The chain uses TRBV13 and TRBJ1-2; D gene ambiguous. The CDR3 loop spans 12 amino acids. The V gene lost 2 bases and the J gene lost 4 bases, with 5 bases spanning the gap. Germline values: CDR1 PRHDT, CDR2 FYEKMQ (reference sequence). CDR3 amino acids: CASSLRSYGYTF. The DNA for the CDR3 is TGTGCCAGCAGCTTACGGTCCTATGGCTACACCTTC.

The rearrangement links TRBV5-4 to TRBJ2-7, with 9 bases fitting TRBD1. The CDR3 totals 15 residues. Germline trimming cut 4 bases from V and 0 bases from J; bases unmatched to any gene: 5. Germline V gives CDR1 SGHNT, CDR2 YYREEE (reference sequence). This CDR3 reads CASSPGTGTSYEQYF. The CDR3 DNA reads as TGTGCCAGCAGCCCCGGGACAGGGACCTCCTACGAGCAGTACTTC. The full variable domain, rest sourced from reference TRBV5-4 and TRBJ2-7, is ETGVTQSPTHLIKTRGQQVTLRCSSQSGHNTVSWYQQALGQGPQFIFQYYREEENGRGNFPPRFSGLQFPNYSSELNVNALELDDSALYLCASSPGTGTSYEQYFGPGTRLTVT.

V is TRBV19 and J is TRBJ2-2; TRBD1 agrees at 8 bases. The CDR3 runs 15 residues. Germline V gene sequence: CDR1 LNHDA, CDR2 SQIVND (reference sequence). The ends lost 5 bases at V and 7 bases at J; junction bases unmatched: 9. CDR3 nucleotides: TGTGCCAGTAGTTTAGGACAGGGATCCGGCGGGGAGCTGTTTTTT. This translates into CASSLGQGSGGELFF.

V gene TRBV30 combines with J gene TRBJ2-7, with D uncertain. The CDR3 loop spans 12 amino acids. Per the germline V gene, CDR1 is GTSNPN and CDR2 is SVGIG (reference sequence). Trimming removed 2 bases from V and 0 bases from J, with 5 bases in between. The CDR3 DNA is TGTGCCTGGAGTCTGAGCTCCTACGAGCAGTACTTC. The encoded protein is CAWSLSSYEQYF.

The chain employs TRBV29-1 and TRBJ1-2, with D unclear. The length of the CDR3 is 13 residues. Trimming took 3 bases from V and 0 from J, leaving 8 bases between them. Per germline, CDR1 SQVTM and CDR2 ANQGSEA. CDR3 bases: TGCAGCGTTGATACCCAGACTAACTATGGCTACACCTTC. This sequence encodes CSVDTQTNYGYTF. The full variable domain, with the rest looked up from reference TRBV29-1 and TRBJ1-2, is SAVISQKPSRDICQRGTSLTIQCQVDSQVTMMFWYRQQPGQSLTLIATANQGSEATYESGFVIDKFPISRPNLTFSTLTVSNMSPEDSSIYLCSVDTQTNYGYTFGSGTRLTVV.

The V and J genes are TRBV3-1 (or the pseudogene TRBV3-2) and TRBJ1-2; possible D gene TRBD1, 5 bases. The CDR3 covers 14 residues. Per germline, CDR1 LGHDT and CDR2 YNNKEL (reference sequence). V was trimmed by 4 bases and J by 1 base, leaving 10 bases between them. The CDR3 region is CASSPGLGNYGYTF. The CDR3 DNA is TGTGCCAGCAGCCCGGGACTGGGTAACTATGGCTACACCTTC.

This chain's CDR3 is CASGSEVINTEAFF. CDR3 DNA: TGTGCCAGCGGGTCGGAGGTTATTAACACTGAAGCTTTCTTT. This chain links TRBV2 with TRBJ1-1; the D is unclear. Germline CDR1 is SNHLY and CDR2 is FYNNEI. This CDR3 spans 14 amino acids. V lost 8 bases and J 2 bases, leaving 15 bases between the germline ends. Full variable domain (remainder filled in from reference TRBV2 and TRBJ1-1): EPEVTQTPSHQVTQMGQEVILRCVPISNHLYFYWYRQILGQKVEFLVSFYNNEISEKSEIFDDQFSVERPDGSNFTLKIRSTKLEDSAMYFCASGSEVINTEAFFGQGTRLTVV.

This clone was picked up one time. This rearrangement joins TRBV19 to TRBJ2-6, with 8 bases that match TRBD1. The V and J ends lost 6 bases and 0 bases, in that order; junction bases with no gene match: 4. Germline V lookup: CDR1 LNHDA, CDR2 SQIVND (reference sequence). The CDR3 runs to 16 residues. The CDR3 loop reads CASRGTGSSGANVLTF. CDR3 sequence (DNA): TGTGCCAGTAGGGGGACAGGCTCCTCTGGGGCCAACGTCCTGACTTTC.

This chain uses TRBV29-1 with TRBJ1-4; 8 positions agree with TRBD1. The germline gives CDR1 SQVTM, CDR2 ANQGSEA. The V segment lost 6 bases and the J segment 7 bases; nucleotides outside the gene matches: 7. The CDR3 length is 13 residues. The CDR3 DNA reads as TGCAGCGTCGCAGGGGGCAGAGGTGAAAAACTGTTTTTT. Its protein is CSVAGGRGEKLFF.